The clone carrying this TCR beta chain appeared many times. Its specificity is not known. This sample is drawn from a study of molecular identifiers for immune sequencing clone quantification. On the study more broadly: Split five ways in replicates, RNA from about 20,000 or 100,000 naive CD8 cells had four portions sequenced.

General study findings and limits: Effector cells had over 98% of their molecules in clones above 20 RNA copies, while naive cells had under 1%.

This CDR3 spans 16 amino acids. Germline V gene sequence: CDR1 MGHRA, CDR2 YSYEKL. V was clipped by 1 base and J by 3 bases; unmatched bases: 3. TCRdb re-derived calls from the PCR reads in MiXCR, one entry per CDR3 protein. The table has 250,000 to 400,000 distinct CDR3 sequences, around a fifth seen once. Sequencing was done on a sample of naive CD8+ T cells from blood, with Jurkat cell RNA spiked in. Documented subset: FACS-sorted CD8+CD4-CCR7+CD45RA+ naive T cells. The sequence was obtained from a human donor in good health. Some libraries in this study had Jurkat cell RNA spiked in. The chain carries TRBV4-1 and TRBJ2-1; 10 nucleotides align to TRBD2. The CDR3 DNA reads as TGCGCCAGCAGCCAAGTAGGGACTAGCGTCTACAATGAGCAGTTCTTC. Protein product: CASSQVGTSVYNEQFF.